Listed below are T cell receptor beta chains from one sample, sequenced in a study of blood T cell repertoires in COVID-19. Method: immunoSEQ multiplex PCR; TCRdb's copy keeps in-frame clones and lacks some. The table shows about 140,000 clones, with approximately 80% occurring only once. Material: peripheral blood. The source of these receptors is a man between 50 and 59 years old with acute or convalescent COVID-19. Each CDR3 is given with its conserved first and last residue. D genes are given only for firm matches. Clone size is stated in some rows and not others, as once, few, many or a class when expanded.

J: TRBJ2-2; size: NA; V: TRBV20-1; D: NA; CDR3: CSASFTGGTGELFF; DNA: TGCAGTGCTAGTTTCACCGGGGGCACCGGGGAGCTGTTTTTT
J: TRBJ2-2; size: once; V: TRBV27; D: TRBD1; CDR3: CASSLTSGTGDTGELFF; DNA: TGTGCCAGCAGTTTAACCTCCGGGACAGGGGACACCGGGGAGCTGTTTTTT
J: TRBJ1-5; size: NA; V: TRBV18; D: NA; CDR3: CATKDTSNQPQHF; DNA: TGTGCCACCAAAGACACTAGCAATCAGCCCCAGCATTTT
J: TRBJ2-1; size: NA; V: TRBV6-5; D: TRBD1; CDR3: CASNRGIRNEQFF; DNA: TGTGCCAGCAACAGGGGTATTCGCAATGAGCAGTTCTTC
J: TRBJ2-5; size: NA; V: TRBV30; D: NA; CDR3: CAWSGGVWTATSQETQYF; DNA: TGTGCCTGGAGTGGGGGAGTTTGGACAGCTACCTCACAAGAGACCCAGTACTTC
J: TRBJ2-1; size: NA; V: TRBV28; D: TRBD2; CDR3: CASSLGTSGSSYNEQFF; DNA: TGTGCCAGCAGTTTGGGGACTAGCGGGAGCTCCTACAATGAGCAGTTCTTC
J: TRBJ1-3; size: once; V: TRBV19; D: NA; CDR3: CASSITSELGNTIYF; DNA: TGTGCCAGTAGTATAACGTCGGAGCTTGGAAACACCATATATTTT
J: TRBJ1-4; size: NA; V: TRBV6-5; D: TRBD1; CDR3: CASIKGQSNEKLFF; DNA: TGTGCCAGCATTAAGGGACAGAGTAATGAAAAACTGTTTTTT
J: TRBJ1-2; size: few; V: TRBV6-4; D: NA; CDR3: CASRPSVGRIGYTF; DNA: TGTGCCAGCAGGCCCTCTGTAGGGAGGATCGGCTACACCTTC
J: TRBJ2-5; size: NA; V: TRBV6-6; D: NA; CDR3: CASGRQETQYF; DNA: TGTGCCAGCGGGAGACAAGAGACCCAGTACTTC
J: TRBJ1-5; size: NA; V: TRBV18; D: TRBD1; CDR3: CASSRGQGRDQPQHF; DNA: TGTGCCAGCTCGCGCGGACAGGGAAGGGACCAGCCCCAGCATTTT
J: TRBJ2-5; size: NA; V: TRBV7-7; D: TRBD2; CDR3: CASSALSGTQETQYF; DNA: TGTGCCAGCAGCGCACTTAGCGGGACCCAAGAGACCCAGTACTTC
J: TRBJ2-7; size: NA; V: TRBV5-1; D: TRBD2; CDR3: CASSAGTSLIYEQYF; DNA: TGCGCCAGCTCAGCCGGGACTAGCTTAATCTACGAGCAGTACTTC
J: TRBJ1-2; size: NA; V: TRBV10-3; D: NA; CDR3: CAISESVETYGYTF; DNA: TGTGCCATCAGTGAGTCTGTAGAAACCTATGGCTACACCTTC
J: TRBJ2-3; size: NA; V: TRBV6-4; D: TRBD1; CDR3: CASSPDRVGTDTQYF; DNA: TGTGCCAGCAGTCCCGACAGGGTGGGCACAGATACGCAGTATTTT
J: TRBJ2-5; size: NA; V: TRBV5-5; D: TRBD2; CDR3: CASSLGLAGGNQETQYF; DNA: TGTGCCAGCAGCTTGGGACTAGCGGGGGGGAACCAAGAGACCCAGTACTTC
J: TRBJ2-4; size: NA; V: TRBV19; D: NA; CDR3: CASSVGPTKNIQYF; DNA: TGTGCCAGTAGCGTTGGGCCAACCAAAAACATTCAGTACTTC
J: TRBJ2-3; size: NA; V: TRBV5-6; D: TRBD2; CDR3: CASSPLAGGVGDTQYF; DNA: TGTGCCAGCAGCCCCCTAGCGGGGGGGGTGGGCGATACGCAGTATTTT
J: TRBJ2-4; size: few; V: TRBV6-6; D: NA; CDR3: CASRESRVPNIQYF; DNA: TGTGCCAGCAGGGAGTCCCGGGTACCAAACATTCAGTACTTC
J: TRBJ2-3; size: NA; V: TRBV2; D: TRBD1; CDR3: CASSGDRGPTDTQYF; DNA: TGTGCCAGCAGTGGGGATAGGGGGCCCACAGATACGCAGTATTTT
J: TRBJ1-2; size: NA; V: TRBV21-1; D: NA; CDR3: CASSKGRGQGLNYGYTF; DNA: TGTGCCAGCAGCAAAGGGCGGGGACAGGGTCTTAACTATGGCTACACCTTC
J: TRBJ2-7; size: NA; V: TRBV7-2; D: NA; CDR3: CASSGSDWEQYF; DNA: TGTGCCAGCAGCGGCTCGGACTGGGAGCAGTACTTC
J: TRBJ2-6; size: NA; V: TRBV3-1/TRBV3-2; D: NA; CDR3: CASSRGLSGANVLTF; DNA: TGTGCCAGCAGCCGAGGACTATCTGGGGCCAACGTCCTGACTTTC
J: TRBJ2-5; size: NA; V: TRBV10-3; D: TRBD2; CDR3: CAIRGTSGQETQYF; DNA: TGTGCCATCAGAGGGACTAGCGGTCAAGAGACCCAGTACTTC
J: TRBJ1-4; size: NA; V: TRBV11-2; D: TRBD1; CDR3: CASSLMDRPEKLFF; DNA: TGTGCCAGCAGCTTAATGGACAGGCCTGAAAAACTGTTTTTT
J: TRBJ1-6; size: few; V: TRBV27; D: TRBD1; CDR3: CASSLSIPGQNSPLHF; DNA: TGTGCCAGCAGTTTATCGATACCGGGACAGAATTCACCCCTCCACTTT
J: TRBJ2-7; size: NA; V: TRBV29-1; D: TRBD1; CDR3: CSVARDRESRSYF; DNA: TGCAGCGTTGCCCGCGACAGGGAGTCCCGCTCATACTTC
J: TRBJ2-2; size: NA; V: TRBV6-6; D: TRBD1; CDR3: CASSTTGANTGELFF; DNA: TGTGCCAGCAGTACGACAGGGGCAAACACCGGGGAGCTGTTTTTT
J: TRBJ2-1; size: NA; V: TRBV9; D: TRBD1; CDR3: CASSSGQGHNEQFF; DNA: TGTGCCAGCAGCTCTGGACAGGGTCACAATGAGCAGTTCTTC
J: TRBJ2-2; size: NA; V: TRBV11-2; D: TRBD1; CDR3: CASSPGTGRTGELFF; DNA: TGTGCCAGCAGCCCCGGGACAGGGAGGACCGGGGAGCTGTTTTTT
J: TRBJ1-2; size: once; V: TRBV19; D: NA; CDR3: CASSIMANYGYTF; DNA: TGTGCCAGTAGTATTATGGCAAACTATGGCTACACCTTC
J: TRBJ2-3; size: NA; V: TRBV9; D: NA; CDR3: CASSVGSGENTQYF; DNA: TGTGCCAGCAGCGTAGGGTCAGGGGAAAATACGCAGTATTTT
J: TRBJ2-1; size: NA; V: TRBV2; D: NA; CDR3: CASSEMASARNEQFF; DNA: TGTGCCAGCAGTGAAATGGCTAGCGCGCGCAATGAGCAGTTCTTC
J: TRBJ2-1; size: NA; V: TRBV30; D: NA; CDR3: CAWSVTSNEQFF; DNA: TGTGCCTGGAGTGTCACGAGCAATGAGCAGTTCTTC
J: TRBJ2-2; size: NA; V: TRBV5-4; D: NA; CDR3: CASSSALGGGANTGELFF; DNA: TGTGCCAGCAGCTCCGCCCTTGGGGGGGGCGCTAACACCGGGGAGCTGTTTTTT
J: TRBJ2-7; size: NA; V: TRBV7-9; D: NA; CDR3: CASSFDSSYEQYF; DNA: TGTGCCAGCAGCTTTGACAGCTCCTACGAGCAGTACTTC
J: TRBJ1-2; size: NA; V: TRBV7-2; D: NA; CDR3: CASSLVPRFYGYTF; DNA: TGTGCCAGCAGCTTAGTGCCCCGGTTTTATGGCTACACCTTC
J: TRBJ1-2; size: NA; V: TRBV5-1; D: NA; CDR3: CASSLDPAVNYGYTF; DNA: TGCGCCAGCAGCTTGGATCCCGCGGTAAACTATGGCTACACCTTC
J: TRBJ2-1; size: once; V: TRBV7-7; D: NA; CDR3: CASSLGTETYNEQFF; DNA: TGTGCCAGCAGCTTAGGGACAGAAACTTACAATGAGCAGTTCTTC
J: TRBJ2-6; size: once; V: TRBV5-4; D: NA; CDR3: CASSLLSGANVLTF; DNA: TGTGCCAGCAGCTTACTTTCTGGGGCCAACGTCCTGACTTTC
J: TRBJ2-3; size: NA; V: TRBV7-6; D: TRBD1; CDR3: CASSLISPGQGGDTQYF; DNA: TGTGCCAGCAGCTTGATCTCCCCGGGACAGGGCGGAGATACGCAGTATTTT
J: TRBJ1-4; size: NA; V: TRBV6-5; D: NA; CDR3: CASSLQGSNEKLFF; DNA: TGTGCCAGCAGTTTACAGGGTTCTAATGAAAAACTGTTTTTT
J: TRBJ1-3; size: NA; V: TRBV15; D: NA; CDR3: CATSRARGSGNTIYF; DNA: TGTGCCACCAGCAGAGCCCGGGGATCTGGAAACACCATATATTTT
J: TRBJ1-2; size: NA; V: TRBV3-1/TRBV3-2; D: NA; CDR3: CASYRVGYGYTF; DNA: TGTGCCAGTTACAGGGTTGGGTATGGCTACACCTTC
J: TRBJ2-3; size: NA; V: TRBV7-6; D: TRBD2; CDR3: CASSFGLAGSLTDTQYF; DNA: TGTGCCAGCAGCTTTGGACTAGCGGGGTCCCTCACAGATACGCAGTATTTT
J: TRBJ2-7; size: NA; V: TRBV7-8; D: TRBD1; CDR3: CASSSQGRTGTYEQYF; DNA: TGTGCCAGCAGCTCGCAGGGTAGGACAGGGACCTACGAGCAGTACTTC
J: TRBJ2-2; size: few; V: TRBV27; D: NA; CDR3: CASSSLVNQANTGELFF; DNA: TGTGCCAGCAGTTCACTTGTTAATCAGGCGAACACCGGGGAGCTGTTTTTT
J: TRBJ1-3; size: NA; V: TRBV10-3; D: NA; CDR3: CAISDPGQRSGNTIYF; DNA: TGTGCCATCAGTGATCCGGGACAACGCTCTGGAAACACCATATATTTT
J: TRBJ1-1; size: NA; V: TRBV28; D: NA; CDR3: CASSPRRENTEAFF; DNA: TGTGCCAGCAGTCCCAGACGGGAGAACACTGAAGCTTTCTTT
J: TRBJ1-5; size: NA; V: TRBV2; D: NA; CDR3: CASSEDLGQPQHF; DNA: TGTGCCAGCAGTGAGGACTTAGGCCAGCCCCAGCATTTT
J: TRBJ1-2; size: NA; V: TRBV4-1; D: NA; CDR3: CASSQAGNYGYTF; DNA: TGCGCCAGCAGCCAAGCGGGGAACTATGGCTACACCTTC
J: TRBJ2-1; size: few; V: TRBV29-1; D: NA; CDR3: CSVDGSAGDRYEQFF; DNA: TGCAGCGTTGACGGGTCAGCAGGGGATCGGTATGAGCAGTTCTTC
J: TRBJ2-7; size: NA; V: TRBV6-1; D: NA; CDR3: CASSEVGWQGLREQYF; DNA: TGTGCCAGCAGTGAAGTGGGCTGGCAGGGATTACGCGAGCAGTACTTC
J: TRBJ2-5; size: once; V: TRBV15; D: TRBD1; CDR3: CATSIDRGQETQYF; DNA: TGTGCCACCAGCATAGACAGGGGCCAAGAGACCCAGTACTTC
J: TRBJ2-1; size: NA; V: TRBV10-3; D: NA; CDR3: CAISESGHEQFF; DNA: TGTGCCATCAGTGAGTCGGGGCATGAGCAGTTCTTC
J: TRBJ2-3; size: NA; V: TRBV29-1; D: NA; CDR3: CSVEVPGVDTQYF; DNA: TGCAGCGTTGAAGTTCCGGGGGTGGATACGCAGTATTTT
J: TRBJ2-3; size: once; V: TRBV4-2; D: TRBD2; CDR3: CASSQDLERGGLPDTQYF; DNA: TGTGCCAGCAGCCAAGATTTGGAGCGGGGGGGCCTTCCAGATACGCAGTATTTT
J: TRBJ1-1; size: NA; V: TRBV5-6; D: NA; CDR3: CASSAQDRLILEAFF; DNA: TGTGCCAGCAGCGCCCAGGACAGACTTATCCTTGAAGCTTTCTTT
J: TRBJ1-3; size: NA; V: TRBV7-3; D: TRBD1; CDR3: CASSFGTGAGNTIYF; DNA: TGTGCCAGCAGCTTTGGGACAGGGGCTGGAAACACCATATATTTT